These 15 T cell receptor beta chains originate from one sample sequenced in a study of T-cell memory formation after mild COVID-19. A single record per CDR3 protein comes from TCRdb applying MiXCR to the 5' RACE reads. The data hold around 250,000 distinct CDR3 sequences, with 16% observed a single time. The specimen was PBMCs or a T cell subset sorted from them (not recorded which). These receptors were obtained from a man between 18 and 35 years old who had mild COVID-19 (a few samples of this study predate the infection). Cell type and time point are not known.

A few counts support this clonotype. This rearrangement joins TRBV5-1 to TRBJ1-2, with 7 bases aligning to TRBD1. CDR1 and CDR2 from the germline V gene are SGHRS and YFSETQ. The CDR3 covers 13 residues. J was trimmed by 4 bases and V by 3 bases; bases with no gene match: 3. In DNA, the CDR3 is TGCGCCAGCAGCTGGGACAGCGTCTATGGCTACACCTTC. It is translated as CASSWDSVYGYTF.

Only a few counts were recorded for this clonotype. This chain links TRBV18 with TRBJ2-7; no reliable D call. From germline, CDR1 is KGHSH and CDR2 LQKENI. Trimming took 4 bases from V and 4 from J, leaving 11 bases between them. The CDR3 sequence is 13 residues long. The CDR3 sequence is CASSLEMGYEQYV. Here the CDR3 DNA reads TGTGCCAGCTCACTAGAAATGGGTTACGAGCAGTACGTC.

This clonotype was observed a handful of times. The genes are TRBV4-2 and TRBJ2-7; D may be TRBD2 (5 bases). The ends were cut back, 5 bases at V and 3 bases at J, with 14 bases in the middle. The length of the CDR3 is 14 residues. CDR1 and CDR2 from the germline V gene are LGHNA and YNFKEQ. The CDR3 DNA is TGTGCCAGCAGCTACGAAGTAGGAGGCTACGAGCAGTACGTC. This codes for CASSYEVGGYEQYV.

The rearrangement links TRBV28 to TRBJ1-5; TRBD1 matches 7 bases. V dropped 5 bases and J dropped 2; count of bases not matched to a gene: 3. The length of the CDR3 is 14 residues. CDR1 and CDR2 (germline): MDHEN, SYDVKM. The CDR3 sequence is CASSPTGRNQPQHF. As DNA, the CDR3 is TGTGCCAGCAGTCCGACAGGGCGCAATCAGCCCCAGCATTTT.

V gene TRBV7-2 combines with J gene TRBJ2-1, with 7 positions matching TRBD2. Germline V gene sequence: CDR1 SGHTA, CDR2 FQGNSA. The CDR3 has 14 residues. V trimming: 0 bases; J trimming: 5 bases; junction bases outside the gene matches: 1. CDR3 coding DNA: TGTGCCAGCAGCTTAGCGGGGGGGGACAATGAGCAGTTCTTC. The encoded protein is CASSLAGGDNEQFF. The full variable domain, completed using reference TRBV7-2 and TRBJ2-1, is GAGVSQSPSNKVTEKGKDVELRCDPISGHTALYWYRQSLGQGLEFLIYFQGNSAPDKSGLPSDRFSAERTGGSVSTLTIQRTQQEDSAVYLCASSLAGGDNEQFFGPGTRLTVL.

This clonotype has a handful of counts. The chain has TRBV30 and TRBJ2-2; no definite D call. CDR3 length: 13 amino acids. CDR1 GTSNPN and CDR2 SVGIG come from the germline V gene (reference sequence). The V end was cut by 1 base, the J end by 4 bases, with 7 bases between. The CDR3, as DNA: TGTGCCTGGAGTGCCACTTTCACCGGGGAGCTGTTTTTT. Translation: CAWSATFTGELFF.

This clonotype was counted only a few times. This chain uses TRBV5-1 with TRBJ2-1; 10 bases are shared with TRBD2. The length of the CDR3 is 16 residues. V trimming: 4 bases; J trimming: 7 bases; junction bases outside the gene matches: 11. The germline gives CDR1 SGHRS, CDR2 YFSETQ. The CDR3 sequence: CASSLPSGGVSNEQFF. CDR3 nucleotides: TGCGCCAGCAGCCTCCCTAGCGGGGGAGTCTCGAATGAGCAGTTCTTC.

This clonotype came up a few times. The chain employs TRBV10-3 and TRBJ2-1, with 7 bases that match TRBD1. Germline values: CDR1 ENHRY, CDR2 SYGVKD. This CDR3 spans 12 amino acids. V lost 10 bases to trimming and J lost 4 bases; unmatched junction nucleotides: 4. The CDR3 bases are TGTGCCACAAGGGACAGATACAATGAGCAGTTCTTC. Residues: CATRDRYNEQFF.

Only a few counts were recorded for this clonotype. The chain joins TRBV29-1 to TRBJ2-5; TRBD2 might be the D (5 bases). Germline-derived CDR1 and CDR2 are SQVTM and ANQGSEA. This CDR3 contains 13 residues. The ends were cut back, 6 bases at V and 7 bases at J, with 18 bases in the middle. The CDR3: CSVAGRHVGTQYF. In DNA form, the CDR3 reads TGCAGCGTGGCGGGTCGACACGTAGGGACCCAGTACTTC. Complete variable domain (other parts from reference TRBV29-1 and TRBJ2-5): SAVISQKPSRDICQRGTSLTIQCQVDSQVTMMFWYRQQPGQSLTLIATANQGSEATYESGFVIDKFPISRPNLTFSTLTVSNMSPEDSSIYLCSVAGRHVGTQYFGPGTRLLVL.

The J gene is TRBJ1-4, the V gene TRBV7-9; D is possibly TRBD1 (5 bases). The CDR3 extends over 15 amino acids. Germline V gene sequence: CDR1 SEHNR, CDR2 FQNEAQ (reference sequence). The V and J ends lost 1 base and 7 bases respectively, with 13 bases between them. CDR3: CASSLVRGDFEKLFF. CDR3 DNA sequence: TGTGCCAGCAGCTTAGTTCGGGGGGACTTTGAAAAACTGTTTTTT.

This clonotype was recorded many times. This rearrangement joins TRBV18 to TRBJ2-1, with 8 bases matching TRBD1. Germline V gene lookup returns CDR1 KGHSH and CDR2 LQKENI. Trimming removed 3 bases from V and 12 bases from J; junction bases left unmatched: 7. The CDR3 runs 13 residues. CDR3: CASSPPQGVVQFF. CDR3 coding DNA: TGTGCCAGCTCACCTCCACAGGGGGTCGTGCAGTTCTTC.

There are a few counts of this clonotype. The chain joins TRBV20-1 to TRBJ2-7, with 8 bases lining up with TRBD2. V was clipped by 6 bases and J by 3 bases; unmatched bases: 10. In germline, CDR1 is DFQATT, CDR2 SNEGSKA (reference sequence). The CDR3 is made up of 14 amino acids. CDR3 sequence (DNA): TGCAGTGCCATTACTAGCGGACGCCACTACGAGCAGTACTTC. Translated, it gives CSAITSGRHYEQYF.

V and J are TRBV2 and TRBJ2-2; 9 nucleotides align to TRBD1. Germline V CDR1 and CDR2: SNHLY, FYNNEI. The CDR3 runs to 16 residues. V shed 4 bases and J 1 base; nucleotides not matched to a gene: 4. The CDR3 loop reads CASSGQGVKNTGELFF. The CDR3 DNA is TGTGCCAGCAGTGGACAGGGGGTGAAGAACACCGGGGAGCTGTTTTTT. The full variable domain, in which reference TRBV2 and TRBJ2-2 provide the parts outside the CDR3, is EPEVTQTPSHQVTQMGQEVILRCVPISNHLYFYWYRQILGQKVEFLVSFYNNEISEKSEIFDDQFSVERPDGSNFTLKIRSTKLEDSAMYFCASSGQGVKNTGELFFGEGSRLTVL.

This clonotype turned up a few times. This chain connects TRBV7-2 to TRBJ2-1; D assignment may be TRBD1 or TRBD2 (5 bases each). Germline CDR1 SGHTA, CDR2 FQGNSA. This CDR3 spans 13 amino acids. V dropped 5 bases and J dropped 6 bases, with 11 bases sitting between them. CDR3: CASSQTGTNEQFF. Here the CDR3 DNA reads TGTGCCAGCAGCCAGACCGGGACCAATGAGCAGTTCTTC.

The chain combines TRBV5-5 with TRBJ2-1; no definite D call. The CDR3 contains 11 residues. CDR1 SGHKS and CDR2 YYEKEE come from the germline V gene (reference sequence). With 1 base removed from V and 15 bases from J, the gap between germline ends came to 11 bases. CDR3 DNA: TGTGCCAGCAGCTTGAGAGGCTGGGGGTTCTTC. Translating it yields CASSLRGWGFF.